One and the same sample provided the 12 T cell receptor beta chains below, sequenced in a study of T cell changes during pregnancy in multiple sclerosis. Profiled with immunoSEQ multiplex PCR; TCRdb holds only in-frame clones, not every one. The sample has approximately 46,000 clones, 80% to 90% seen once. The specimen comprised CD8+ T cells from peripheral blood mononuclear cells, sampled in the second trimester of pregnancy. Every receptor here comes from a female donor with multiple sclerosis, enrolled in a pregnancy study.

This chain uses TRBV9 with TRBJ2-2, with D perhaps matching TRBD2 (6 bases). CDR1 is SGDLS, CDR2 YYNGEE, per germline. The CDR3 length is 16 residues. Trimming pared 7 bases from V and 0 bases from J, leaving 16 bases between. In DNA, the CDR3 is TGTGCCAGCGCGGGACCCGACTCTCCGAACACCGGGGAGCTGTTTTTT. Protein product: CASAGPDSPNTGELFF. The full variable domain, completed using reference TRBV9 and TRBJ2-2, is DSGVTQTPKHLITATGQRVTLRCSPRSGDLSVYWYQQSLDQGLQFLIQYYNGEERAKGNILERFSAQQFPDLHSELNLSSLELGDSALYFCASAGPDSPNTGELFFGEGSRLTVL.

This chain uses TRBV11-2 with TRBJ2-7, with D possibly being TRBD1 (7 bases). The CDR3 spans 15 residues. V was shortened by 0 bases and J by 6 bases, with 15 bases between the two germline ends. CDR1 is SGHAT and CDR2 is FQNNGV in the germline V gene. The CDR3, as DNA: TGTGCCAGCAGCTTAGATCCCGCAGGGGGGCGCGAGCAGTACTTC. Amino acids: CASSLDPAGGREQYF.

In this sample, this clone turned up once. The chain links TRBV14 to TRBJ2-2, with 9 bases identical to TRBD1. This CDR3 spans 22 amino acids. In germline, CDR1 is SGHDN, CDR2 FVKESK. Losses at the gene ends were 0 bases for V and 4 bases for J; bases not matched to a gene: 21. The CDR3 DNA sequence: TGTGCCAGCAGCCAAGATCTTCCGTGGGTACCCTCCGGGACAGGGAGCACCGGGGAGCTGTTTTTT. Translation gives CASSQDLPWVPSGTGSTGELFF.

Here the CDR3 reads CASSPEAGGPADTQYF. In nucleotides, the CDR3 is TGTGCCAGCAGCCCCGAGGCGGGGGGGCCCGCAGATACGCAGTATTTT. The chain is built from TRBV6-4 and TRBJ2-3, with 9 bases matching TRBD2. Germline CDR1 is MRHNA and CDR2 is SNTAGT. The CDR3 is 16 residues long. V shed 6 bases and J 4 bases; nucleotides not matched to a gene: 11.

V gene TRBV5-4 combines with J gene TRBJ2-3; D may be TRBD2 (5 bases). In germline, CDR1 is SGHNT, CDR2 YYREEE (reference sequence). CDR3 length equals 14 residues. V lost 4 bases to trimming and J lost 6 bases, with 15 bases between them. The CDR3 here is CASSLILASDTQYF. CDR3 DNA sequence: TGTGCCAGCAGCCTCATCCTAGCATCCGATACGCAGTATTTT.

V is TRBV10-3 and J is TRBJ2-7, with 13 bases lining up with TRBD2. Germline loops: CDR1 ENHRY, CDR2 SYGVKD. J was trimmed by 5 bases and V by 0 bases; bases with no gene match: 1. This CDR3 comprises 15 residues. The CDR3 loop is CAISESTSGRDEQYF. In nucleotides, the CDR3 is TGTGCCATCAGTGAGTCAACTAGCGGGAGGGACGAGCAGTACTTC.

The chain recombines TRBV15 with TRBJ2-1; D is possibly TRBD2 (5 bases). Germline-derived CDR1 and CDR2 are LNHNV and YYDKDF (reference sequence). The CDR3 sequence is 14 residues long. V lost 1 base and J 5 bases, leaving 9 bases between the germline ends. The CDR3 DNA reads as TGTGCCACCAGCAGAGGGCGGGCCGACAATGAGCAGTTCTTC. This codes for CATSRGRADNEQFF.

CDR3 sequence reads: CASSFSPGTGLVYGYTF. CDR3 nucleotides: TGTGCCAGCAGTTTTTCTCCCGGGACAGGGCTCGTATATGGCTACACCTTC. The chain employs TRBV27 and TRBJ1-2, with TRBD1 identical over 9 bases. This CDR3 has 17 amino acids. The germline V gene encodes CDR1 MNHEY and CDR2 SMNVEV (reference sequence). The ends lost 3 bases at V and 5 bases at J; junction bases unmatched: 13.

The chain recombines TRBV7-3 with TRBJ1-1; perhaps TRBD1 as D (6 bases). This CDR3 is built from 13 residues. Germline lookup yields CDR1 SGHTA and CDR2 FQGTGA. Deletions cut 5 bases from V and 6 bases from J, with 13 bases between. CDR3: CASSPQGIPEAFF. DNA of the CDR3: TGTGCCAGCAGCCCCCAGGGGATCCCTGAAGCTTTCTTT. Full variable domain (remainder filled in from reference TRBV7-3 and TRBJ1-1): GAGVSQTPSNKVTEKGKYVELRCDPISGHTALYWYRQSLGQGPEFLIYFQGTGAADDSGLPNDRFFAVRPEGSVSTLKIQRTERGDSAVYLCASSPQGIPEAFFGQGTRLTVV.

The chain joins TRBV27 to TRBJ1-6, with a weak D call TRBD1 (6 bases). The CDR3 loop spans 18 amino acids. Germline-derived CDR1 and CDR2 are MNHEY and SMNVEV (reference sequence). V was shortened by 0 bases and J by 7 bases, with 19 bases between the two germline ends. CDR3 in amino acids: CASSLSFAGAIGNSPLHF. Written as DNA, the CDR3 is TGTGCCAGCAGTTTATCATTCGCAGGGGCTATAGGGAATTCACCCCTCCACTTT.

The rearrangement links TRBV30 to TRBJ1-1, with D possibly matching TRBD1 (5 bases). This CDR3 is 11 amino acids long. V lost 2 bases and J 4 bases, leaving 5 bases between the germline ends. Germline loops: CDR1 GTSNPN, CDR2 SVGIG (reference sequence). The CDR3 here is CAWSRGTEAFF. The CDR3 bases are TGTGCCTGGAGTAGGGGCACTGAAGCTTTCTTT.

CDR3 in DNA: TGTGCCAGCAGTCGACTAGCGGGGGGGCCCCACGAGCAGTACTTC. Protein: CASSRLAGGPHEQYF. V usage is TRBV2 and J usage is TRBJ2-7; 14 bases align to TRBD2. This CDR3 comprises 15 residues. CDR1 SNHLY and CDR2 FYNNEI come from the germline V gene. Trimming removed 5 bases from V and 5 bases from J; junction bases left unmatched: 5.